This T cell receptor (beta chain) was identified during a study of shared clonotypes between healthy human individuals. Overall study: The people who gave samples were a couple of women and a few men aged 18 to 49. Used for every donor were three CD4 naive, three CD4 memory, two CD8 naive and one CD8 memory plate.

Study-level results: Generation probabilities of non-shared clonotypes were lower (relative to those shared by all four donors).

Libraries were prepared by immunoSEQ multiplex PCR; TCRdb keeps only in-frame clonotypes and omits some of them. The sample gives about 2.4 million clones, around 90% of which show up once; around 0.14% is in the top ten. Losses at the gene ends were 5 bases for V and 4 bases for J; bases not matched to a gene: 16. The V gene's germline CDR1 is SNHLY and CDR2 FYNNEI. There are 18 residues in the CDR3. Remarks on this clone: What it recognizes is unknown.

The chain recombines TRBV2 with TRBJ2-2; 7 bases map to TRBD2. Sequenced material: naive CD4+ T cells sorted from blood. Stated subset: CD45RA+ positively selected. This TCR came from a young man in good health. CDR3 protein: CASSPAGGGYLLTGELFF. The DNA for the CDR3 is TGTGCCAGCAGTCCGGCGGGCGGGGGATATCTACTCACCGGGGAGCTGTTTTTT. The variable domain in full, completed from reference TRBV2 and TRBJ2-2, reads EPEVTQTPSHQVTQMGQEVILRCVPISNHLYFYWYRQILGQKVEFLVSFYNNEISEKSEIFDDQFSVERPDGSNFTLKIRSTKLEDSAMYFCASSPAGGGYLLTGELFFGEGSRLTVL.